This is a list of T cell receptor beta chains from one sample in a study of CD8 T cells in cerebrospinal fluid in Alzheimer's disease. TCRdb re-called the 10x single-cell sequencing reads and shows each CDR3 protein once, DNA omitted. There are fewer than 600 distinct CDR3 sequences in the sample, with approximately 12% held by the top ten. Sequencing input: cerebrospinal fluid. The receptors originated from a human donor with Parkinson's disease. Each CDR3 is given with its conserved first and last residue. The size entry gives how often the clone was seen (once, few, many) or a class if it is expanded.

V	J	size	CDR3
TRBV7-6	TRBJ2-2	large	CASSLEPLTATLNTGELFF
TRBV3-1	TRBJ2-3	large	CASSHVPGGGADTQYF
TRBV9	TRBJ2-1	medium-sized	CASSRGTAEQFF
TRBV28	TRBJ1-5	medium-sized	CAAGGLGQPQHF
TRBV11-2	TRBJ1-4	medium-sized	CASSLGGDPREKLFF
TRBV24-1	TRBJ2-2	large	CATSDLVNTGELFF
TRBV12-3/TRBV12-4	TRBJ1-5	medium-sized	CASSLGGGNGNQPQHF
TRBV27	TRBJ2-7	large	CASSSLYSPVRQYF
TRBV5-1	TRBJ2-4	large	CASSPGTAQNIQYF
TRBV12-3/TRBV12-4	TRBJ2-3	large	CASSFPHQGSDTQYF
TRBV5-1	TRBJ2-1	large	CASRRTSGRVAYNEQFF
TRBV7-2	TRBJ2-4	large	CASSFLPGDIQYF
TRBV4-3	TRBJ1-1	large	CASSQAKRGTEAFF
TRBV7-8	TRBJ1-5	medium-sized	CASSLEGSVQPQHF